The 20 T cell receptor beta chains below come from one sample, sequenced in a study of cytotoxic CD8 clonotypes in ibrutinib-treated CLL. The protocol was immunoSEQ multiplex PCR, while the TCRdb copy is restricted to in-frame clones and leaves out a portion. The repertoire consists of more than 200,000 clones, with 70% to 75% occurring once and the leading ten covering approximately 5.9%. This specimen was PBMCs, taken after 12 months of ibrutinib treatment. These receptors all come from a human donor with chronic lymphocytic leukemia.

The chain carries TRBV1 and TRBJ2-2; the table names TRBD2, a call not compared with the DNA. TRBV1 is labeled a pseudogene. This CDR3 contains 15 residues. CDR3 sequence reads: CTSSPTSGDTGELFF. For the CDR3, the DNA is TGCACCAGCAGCCCAACTAGCGGGGACACCGGGGAGCTGTTTTTT.

This chain uses TRBV4-1 with TRBJ1-5; TRBD1 matches at 8 bases. Germline loops: CDR1 MGHRA, CDR2 YSYEKL. The CDR3 consists of 17 residues. Losses at the gene ends were 0 bases for V and 4 bases for J; bases not matched to a gene: 8. The CDR3 reads CASSQDFGTGRNQPQHF. In DNA form, the CDR3 reads TGCGCCAGCAGCCAAGACTTCGGGACAGGACGAAATCAGCCCCAGCATTTT.

This clone appeared once. The chain uses TRBV9 and TRBJ2-1; D is possibly TRBD2 (6 bases). This CDR3 contains 13 residues. Germline CDR1 SGDLS, CDR2 YYNGEE. Trimming removed 7 bases at V and 2 bases at J, with 10 bases between. DNA of the CDR3: TGTGCCAGCGCCGGGACTCCCTACAATGAGCAGTTCTTC. Translated: CASAGTPYNEQFF. Drawing the rest from reference TRBV9 and TRBJ2-1, the complete variable domain is DSGVTQTPKHLITATGQRVTLRCSPRSGDLSVYWYQQSLDQGLQFLIQYYNGEERAKGNILERFSAQQFPDLHSELNLSSLELGDSALYFCASAGTPYNEQFFGPGTRLTVL.

The chain recombines TRBV5-1 with TRBJ1-1; the D is unclear. CDR1 and CDR2 from the germline V gene are SGHRS and YFSETQ. V lost 4 bases to trimming and J lost 2 bases, with 18 bases between them. The CDR3 is made up of 16 amino acids. The CDR3 DNA reads TGCGCCAGCAGCCCCGGCGGCGGCAGAATTAACACTGAAGCTTTCTTT. Its protein product is CASSPGGGRINTEAFF.

This chain uses TRBV7-2 with TRBJ2-5; D assignment may be TRBD1 or TRBD2 (5 bases each). CDR3 size: 13 residues. The V gene lost 7 bases and the J gene lost 5 bases, with 14 bases spanning the gap. In germline, CDR1 is SGHTA, CDR2 FQGNSA. CDR3 bases: TGTGCCAGCATGAGGGGATGGGGTGAGACCCAGTACTTC. It specifies CASMRGWGETQYF.

CDR3 in DNA: TGTGCCAGCAGCGTAGTCCCTGAAATCCCCTATGGCTACACCTTC. It encodes CASSVVPEIPYGYTF. The chain has TRBV9 and TRBJ1-2; no firm D call. The V gene's germline CDR1 is SGDLS and CDR2 YYNGEE. CDR3 length: 15 residues. The germline V and J ends were trimmed by 0 bases and 4 bases, with 13 bases remaining between them.

The chain combines TRBV19 with TRBJ1-2, with no clear D. The V end lost 0 bases, the J end lost 4 bases, and 15 bases lay between the germline ends. There are 16 residues in the CDR3. The germline V gene has CDR1 LNHDA and CDR2 SQIVND (reference sequence). The DNA for the CDR3 is TGTGCCAGTAGTATAGATCTGAGGCAGCATCTCTATGGCTACACCTTC. It codes for CASSIDLRQHLYGYTF.

This chain uses TRBV18 with TRBJ1-3; TRBD1 matches at 8 bases. Germline CDR1 is KGHSH and CDR2 is LQKENI. This CDR3 spans 13 amino acids. With V trimmed by 5 bases and J by 8 bases, 5 bases remained unmatched. CDR3 residues: CASSSGGRDTIYF. DNA for the CDR3: TGTGCCAGCTCATCAGGGGGCAGGGACACCATATATTTT.

The rearrangement uses TRBV9 and TRBJ2-4; D is perhaps TRBD1 (6 bases). V was shortened by 4 bases and J by 0 bases, with 14 bases between the two germline ends. Germline values: CDR1 SGDLS, CDR2 YYNGEE. This CDR3 region has 16 residues. The chain's CDR3 is CASSTRDTEAKNIQYF. CDR3 in DNA: TGTGCCAGCAGCACCCGGGACACGGAAGCCAAAAACATTCAGTACTTC.

This clone was detected once. The genes are TRBV7-3 and TRBJ1-1, with D possibly matching TRBD1 (5 bases). Germline V CDR1 and CDR2: SGHTA, FQGTGA. The V gene lost 5 bases and the J gene lost 3 bases, with 10 bases spanning the gap. This CDR3 is built from 13 residues. Here the CDR3 reads CASSEQGDTEAFF. The CDR3 nucleotides are TGTGCCAGCAGCGAGCAGGGTGACACTGAAGCTTTCTTT.

This rearrangement joins TRBV27 to TRBJ1-5; 7 positions agree with TRBD1. The CDR3 is 14 amino acids. Unmatched junction bases numbered 7, after V lost 4 bases and J lost 7 bases. Germline V gene data show CDR1 as MNHEY and CDR2 as SMNVEV (reference sequence). CDR3 protein: CASSYAGGWQPQHF. The CDR3 nucleotides read TGTGCCAGCAGTTACGCAGGGGGTTGGCAGCCCCAGCATTTT.

This clone was seen at least ten times. This chain connects TRBV19 to TRBJ1-2; D remains unclear. The CDR3 sequence is 12 residues long. V dropped 3 bases and J dropped 4 bases, with 6 bases sitting between them. The germline V gene has CDR1 LNHDA and CDR2 SQIVND (reference sequence). Written as DNA, the CDR3 is TGTGCCAGTAGTATGACGGCCTATGGCTACACCTTC. Translation gives CASSMTAYGYTF.

J is TRBJ2-5 and V is TRBV7-9; perhaps TRBD2 as D (5 bases). This CDR3 has 13 amino acids. V dropped 5 bases and J dropped 7 bases, with 14 bases sitting between them. Germline V lookup: CDR1 SEHNR, CDR2 FQNEAQ (reference sequence). CDR3 residues: CASSPKGAGTQYF. CDR3 DNA: TGTGCCAGCAGCCCTAAAGGCGCGGGGACCCAGTACTTC.

V and J are TRBV7-9 and TRBJ2-7; D is possibly TRBD1 (6 bases). From germline, CDR1 is SEHNR and CDR2 FQNEAQ (reference sequence). The CDR3 has 14 amino acids. Trimming took off 4 bases at V and 3 bases at J, with 13 bases between the two ends. The CDR3 region has the DNA TGTGCCAGCAGCTATGGGGCAGGGGACTACGAGCAGTACTTC. Its protein product is CASSYGAGDYEQYF.

The CDR3 coding sequence is TGTGCCAGCCGCCCGAACACCGGGGAGCTGTTTTTT. Translating it yields CASRPNTGELFF. V usage is TRBV6-1 and J usage is TRBJ2-2; no clear D gene. The CDR3 covers 12 residues. Trimming shortened V by 8 bases and J by 0 bases, and 4 bases separated the two germline ends. From germline, CDR1 is MNHNS and CDR2 SASEGT.

The CDR3 DNA reads TGTGCCAGCAGTCCAGACACCTACGAGCAGTACTTC. This gives the protein CASSPDTYEQYF. The chain joins TRBV7-2 to TRBJ2-7; no firm D call. From germline, CDR1 is SGHTA and CDR2 FQGNSA. This CDR3 contains 12 residues. Trimming left V 6 bases short and J 2 bases short, with 8 bases between. Using reference TRBV7-2 and TRBJ2-7 for the parts outside the CDR3, the full variable domain is GAGVSQSPSNKVTEKGKDVELRCDPISGHTALYWYRQSLGQGLEFLIYFQGNSAPDKSGLPSDRFSAERTGGSVSTLTIQRTQQEDSAVYLCASSPDTYEQYFGPGTRLTVT.

The rearrangement uses TRBV5-4 and TRBJ1-1; no reliable D call. Germline values: CDR1 SGHNT, CDR2 YYREEE (reference sequence). The CDR3 sequence is 15 residues long. Trimming pared 3 bases from V and 1 base from J, leaving 13 bases between. The DNA for the CDR3 is TGTGCCAGCAGCTCAGGCGGCTGGGGGAACACTGAAGCTTTCTTT. This gives the protein CASSSGGWGNTEAFF.

The CDR3 coding sequence is TGCAGCGCCGTCAGGACCGGCTACGAGCAGTACTTC. As protein: CSAVRTGYEQYF. V and J are TRBV29-1 and TRBJ2-7; no reliable D call. Germline V lookup: CDR1 SQVTM, CDR2 ANQGSEA. This CDR3 contains 12 residues. V was trimmed by 7 bases and J by 3 bases, leaving 13 bases between them.

The rearrangement uses TRBV5-1 and TRBJ1-6, with D uncertain. Trimming took off 4 bases at V and 13 bases at J, with 18 bases between the two ends. The CDR3 is 14 amino acids. Germline V gene sequence: CDR1 SGHRS, CDR2 YFSETQ. CDR3 nucleotide sequence: TGCGCCAGCAGCCGCACCGAGGGTTACTTTCCCCTCCACTTT. Translating gives CASSRTEGYFPLHF.

The V call is TRBV7-8, the J call TRBJ1-4; 7 bases align to TRBD1. The V and J ends lost 2 bases and 4 bases, in that order; junction bases with no gene match: 4. The CDR3 spans 15 residues. Per germline, CDR1 SGHVS and CDR2 FQNEAQ. This CDR3 is CASSLKGQYNEKLFF. In DNA form, the CDR3 reads TGTGCCAGCAGCTTAAAGGGACAGTATAATGAAAAACTGTTTTTT.